The clone carrying this T cell receptor (beta chain) was seen more than once but under ten times. The data stem from a study of T cells in Graves' hyperthyroidism and ophthalmopathy. The CDR3 is 15 amino acids. Germline-derived CDR1 and CDR2 are SGHTA and FQGNSA. Trimming removed 5 bases from V and 0 bases from J, with 11 bases in between. From RNA transcripts, TCR beta CDR3 regions were amplified. TCR CDR3 underwent first-round RT-PCR with the HTBI primer set. MiXCR, applied by TCRdb to the multiplex PCR reads, yields one record per CDR3 protein. The data show around 500,000 distinct CDR3 sequences, with around a fifth seen just once and about 49% held by the top ten.

The receptor was derived from a woman in her 70s with Graves' ophthalmopathy. Sequenced material: blood. The J gene is TRBJ1-5, the V gene TRBV7-2; D perhaps matches TRBD1 (5 bases). CDR3 amino acids: CASSLLGVSNQPQHF. In nucleotides, the CDR3 is TGTGCCAGCAGCCTCCTGGGGGTTAGCAATCAGCCCCAGCATTTT.